Each of the 9 T cell receptor beta chains below was sequenced from the same sample in a study of T-cell memory formation after mild COVID-19. TCRdb itself ran the 5' RACE reads through MiXCR, one entry per CDR3 protein. The sample contains approximately 100,000 distinct CDR3 sequences, roughly 10% of which appear only once. Sequences were obtained from PBMCs or a T cell subset sorted from them (not recorded which). These receptors were collected from a young man who had mild COVID-19 (a few samples of this study predate the infection). Cell type and time point are not known.

In this sample, this clonotype turned up a few times. The chain combines TRBV6-5 with TRBJ1-2; no definite D call. Trimming left V 8 bases short and J 8 bases short, with 12 bases between. Germline CDR1 MNHEY, CDR2 SVGAGI. The CDR3 is 11 amino acids. CDR3 in amino acids: CASWEVRGYTF. The CDR3 DNA reads as TGTGCCAGCTGGGAGGTTCGAGGCTACACCTTC.

This sequence joins TRBV30 and TRBJ2-3; 7 bases agree with TRBD2. This CDR3 comprises 11 residues. Germline trimming cut 8 bases from V and 4 bases from J; bases unmatched to any gene: 3. Germline loops: CDR1 GTSNPN, CDR2 SVGIG (reference sequence). CDR3 bases: TGTGCCGGGGAGGGAGCAGATACGCAGTATTTT. As protein: CAGEGADTQYF. Drawing the rest from reference TRBV30 and TRBJ2-3, the complete variable domain is SQTIHQWPATLVQPVGSPLSLECTVEGTSNPNLYWYRQAAGRGLQLLFYSVGIGQISSEVPQNLSASRPQDRQFILSSKKLLLSDSGFYLCAGEGADTQYFGPGTRLTVL.

CDR3 in DNA: TGTGCCAGCAGCTTCCCGGCGGGGCCAGATACGCAGTATTTT. As protein: CASSFPAGPDTQYF. V gene TRBV11-2 combines with J gene TRBJ2-3; a weak D match, TRBD2 (6 bases). V lost 3 bases and J 4 bases, leaving 11 bases between the germline ends. The CDR3 contains 14 residues. From germline, CDR1 is SGHAT and CDR2 FQNNGV.

The chain couples TRBV6-2 or TRBV6-3 to TRBJ2-7; TRBD1 agrees at 8 bases. J was trimmed by 3 bases and V by 5 bases; bases with no gene match: 6. Per germline, CDR1 MNHEY and CDR2 SVGEGT. The CDR3 runs to 14 residues. The CDR3, as DNA: TGTGCCAGCAGTCAATCCAGGGGGCTCTACGAGCAGTACGTC. Residues: CASSQSRGLYEQYV.

This chain links TRBV4-3 with TRBJ1-1; D ambiguous. The CDR3 has 13 residues. Germline V gene data show CDR1 as LGHNA and CDR2 as YSLEER. V was clipped by 0 bases and J by 5 bases, with 7 bases between them. The CDR3 nucleotides are TGCGCCAGCAGCCAAGATCTGGGAACTGAAGCTTTCTTT. Protein sequence: CASSQDLGTEAFF.

The table lists this clonotype with a count of one. The chain combines TRBV7-2 with TRBJ2-4; D tentatively reads TRBD1 or TRBD2 (5 bases each). This CDR3 contains 12 residues. The V and J ends lost 7 bases and 14 bases respectively, with 18 bases between them. CDR1 is SGHTA, CDR2 FQGNSA, per germline. CDR3 coding DNA: TGTGCCAGCATAAGGGGATGGGGAGAAGAGTACTTC. As protein: CASIRGWGEEYF.

This clonotype was recorded many times. The chain has TRBV5-6 and TRBJ2-1; no clear D gene. The CDR3 sequence is 11 residues long. The V and J ends lost 2 bases and 6 bases respectively, with 3 bases between them. Germline values: CDR1 SGHDT, CDR2 YYEEEE. CDR3 nucleotides: TGTGCCAGCAGCTTTGTCAATGAGCAGTTCTTC. As protein: CASSFVNEQFF.

The chain combines TRBV6-2 or TRBV6-3 with TRBJ1-5, with TRBD1 matching over 10 bases. This CDR3 is built from 15 residues. Per germline, CDR1 MNHEY and CDR2 SVGEGT. Trimming at V came to 6 bases and at J to 5 bases, leaving 7 bases not matched to a gene. The chain's CDR3 is CASRRRGTGDQPQHF. CDR3 nucleotides: TGTGCCAGCAGAAGACGAGGGACAGGGGATCAGCCCCAGCATTTT.

This chain uses TRBV7-9 with TRBJ2-1, with 8 bases fitting TRBD2. The CDR3 covers 14 residues. CDR1 and CDR2 (germline): SEHNR, FQNEAQ (reference sequence). The trim removed 5 bases at V and 7 bases at J, leaving 7 bases unmatched. CDR3 in DNA: TGTGCCAGCAGCCCCGGGGGGGGTAGAAATGAGCAGTTCTTC. Translation gives CASSPGGGRNEQFF.